The T cell receptor (beta chain) described here comes from a study of OX40 agonist ivuxolimab in advanced cancers. Study background: Patients were under 90% male with ages roughly 23 to 79, mean about 65.

The assay was immunoSEQ multiplex PCR, and TCRdb's table has in-frame clones only and misses some. The sample includes approximately 63,000 clones, around 87% of them seen just once. General study findings and limits: Average numbers of expanded clones were greater in CD8+ T cells than in CD4+.

As to this clone: The antigen is not known.

The receptor comes from an adult with an advanced solid tumor such as melanoma, head and neck, liver or kidney cancer. The specimen was CD4+ or CD8+ T cells sorted from blood, collected in a trial of the OX40 agonist ivuxolimab.

The CDR3 region has the DNA TGCAGCGTTGAAGAGGGGCGGGGGACAGCTTACAATGAGCAGTTCTTC. This sequence encodes CSVEEGRGTAYNEQFF. The chain combines TRBV29-1 with TRBJ2-1; either TRBD1 or TRBD2 may fit D (7 bases each). From germline, CDR1 is SQVTM and CDR2 ANQGSEA. This CDR3 has 16 amino acids. Trimming took 0 bases from V and 4 from J, leaving 16 bases between them.